These T cell receptor beta chains were read from a single sample in a study of cytomegalovirus exposure and HLA in healthy donors. Here immunoSEQ multiplex PCR was the method, and the copy in TCRdb shows in-frame clones only, minus some. The repertoire includes fewer than 150,000 clones, about four fifths of them detected once, and 2% to 2.5% sits in the top ten. The sequenced sample consisted of PBMCs. The source of these receptors is a man aged 30 to 39 in good health and CMV-seronegative. Both conserved end residues are trimmed from each CDR3.

v_call: TRBV23-1
j_call: TRBJ1-5
cdr3_aa: ASSLQGMGGNQPQH

v_call: TRBV5-6
j_call: TRBJ2-1
cdr3_aa: ASSRLVGELSYNEQF

v_call: TRBV5-1
j_call: TRBJ1-1
cdr3_aa: ASSLVLRGNTEAF

v_call: TRBV4-1
j_call: TRBJ1-1
cdr3_aa: ASSLTGVNTEAF

v_call: TRBV6-1
j_call: TRBJ1-3
cdr3_aa: ASSGGAGNTIY

v_call: TRBV4-2
j_call: TRBJ1-1
cdr3_aa: ASSQRQFFNTEAF

v_call: TRBV29-1
j_call: TRBJ1-2
cdr3_aa: SGRTGGGFGYT

v_call: TRBV11-2
j_call: TRBJ2-1
cdr3_aa: ASSLSTSGVIEQF

v_call: TRBV6-6
j_call: TRBJ2-1
cdr3_aa: ASTLASGRGEQF

v_call: TRBV27
j_call: TRBJ2-3
cdr3_aa: ASSFGDRSGTQY

v_call: TRBV19
j_call: TRBJ1-1
cdr3_aa: ASRNDRVSTEAF

v_call: TRBV4-1
j_call: TRBJ2-7
cdr3_aa: ASSHIVHSYEQY

v_call: TRBV6-1
j_call: TRBJ2-1
cdr3_aa: ASSVPGLAGGPRYNEQF

v_call: TRBV4-2
j_call: TRBJ1-2
cdr3_aa: ASSQLGQLYGYT

v_call: TRBV7-9
j_call: TRBJ1-4
cdr3_aa: ASSLSRGNEKLF

v_call: TRBV28
j_call: TRBJ2-3
cdr3_aa: ASSRTSGGSDTQY

v_call: TRBV28
j_call: TRBJ2-2
cdr3_aa: ASGTSGSGSGELF

v_call: TRBV6-1
j_call: TRBJ2-3
cdr3_aa: ASSEGTARTDTQY

v_call: TRBV6-1
j_call: TRBJ2-7
cdr3_aa: ASSEVGWGRSSYEQY

v_call: TRBV19
j_call: TRBJ2-1
cdr3_aa: ASSIGGVNNEQF

v_call: TRBV10-1
j_call: TRBJ1-1
cdr3_aa: ASSTQTGRTNTEAF

v_call: TRBV27
j_call: TRBJ1-2
cdr3_aa: ASSFSHGTAWGYT

v_call: TRBV2
j_call: TRBJ2-1
cdr3_aa: ASSEAASGGNEQF

v_call: TRBV7-6
j_call: TRBJ2-5
cdr3_aa: ASSLNGAGQTQY

v_call: TRBV29-1
j_call: TRBJ1-1
cdr3_aa: SVEFQANTEAF

v_call: TRBV2
j_call: TRBJ2-7
cdr3_aa: ASSEMLAGGPVY

v_call: TRBV28
j_call: TRBJ1-2
cdr3_aa: ASRTGGADYGYT

v_call: TRBV29-1
j_call: NA
cdr3_aa: SVESSLRDYEQY

v_call: TRBV4-2
j_call: TRBJ2-1
cdr3_aa: ASSQDGRDTSGVYNEQF

v_call: TRBV4-1
j_call: TRBJ1-4
cdr3_aa: ASSQATPPVRSEKLF

v_call: TRBV10-3
j_call: TRBJ2-5
cdr3_aa: AISEDGVGGGGETQY

v_call: TRBV28
j_call: TRBJ1-4
cdr3_aa: ASSFSRTPNEKLF

v_call: TRBV19
j_call: TRBJ1-5
cdr3_aa: ASSLAVSNQPQH

v_call: TRBV6-5
j_call: TRBJ1-1
cdr3_aa: ASSTHSNTEAF

v_call: TRBV10-3
j_call: TRBJ2-6
cdr3_aa: AIGSADSGANVLT

v_call: TRBV5-4
j_call: TRBJ1-1
cdr3_aa: ASSLPGGRDTEAF

v_call: TRBV7-6
j_call: TRBJ2-7
cdr3_aa: ASSSNSVGEQY

v_call: TRBV7-9
j_call: TRBJ1-4
cdr3_aa: ASSSGTVATNEKLF

v_call: TRBV28
j_call: TRBJ1-2
cdr3_aa: ASSTAGTGGHYGYT

v_call: TRBV28
j_call: TRBJ2-7
cdr3_aa: ASSLERGSPSNEQY

v_call: TRBV6-1
j_call: TRBJ2-7
cdr3_aa: AGSPGIGPYEQY

v_call: TRBV6-5
j_call: TRBJ2-7
cdr3_aa: ASSYALGGGYEQY

v_call: TRBV4-2
j_call: TRBJ2-7
cdr3_aa: ASSQDLDVPYEQY

v_call: TRBV9
j_call: TRBJ1-1
cdr3_aa: ASSGQETEAF

v_call: TRBV28
j_call: TRBJ2-5
cdr3_aa: ASSSGQAETQY

v_call: TRBV15
j_call: TRBJ2-7
cdr3_aa: ATSRVQFSGRVSEQY

v_call: TRBV5-4
j_call: TRBJ2-2
cdr3_aa: ASSFALANTGELF